The clone carrying this T cell receptor (beta chain) was counted at least ten times. Its antigen is currently unknown. This sample is part of a study of T cells in Graves' hyperthyroidism and ophthalmopathy. About the study: The authors collected peripheral blood at initial diagnosis, before any treatment. Study observations and caveats: Blood shared most expanded thyroid clonotypes above 0.001.

The study based diagnoses on clinical symptoms, serum thyroxine and TRAb, thyroid ultrasound and orbital computed tomography. The blood specimen was taken at initial hyperthyroidism diagnosis, before any ophthalmopathy symptoms. Germline trimming cut 5 bases from V and 5 bases from J; bases unmatched to any gene: 20. CDR3 length: 18 amino acids. Germline loops: CDR1 SNHLY, CDR2 FYNNEI. TCR beta CDR3 sequences were amplified from RNA transcripts. During a first-round RT-PCR of the TCR CDR3, the HTBI primer set was used. TCRdb recomputed calls from the multiplex PCR reads with MiXCR, one row per CDR3 protein. Of approximately 400,000 distinct CDR3 sequences listed, around a sixth are singletons.

The receptor was isolated from a woman aged 18-29 years with Graves' hyperthyroidism that later progressed to Graves' ophthalmopathy. Sequencing was carried out using blood. This chain connects TRBV2 to TRBJ2-7; 8 bases are a match to TRBD2. This chain's CDR3 is CASSPSPGGKVWDDEQYF. In DNA form, the CDR3 reads TGTGCCAGCAGTCCGAGCCCGGGGGGGAAAGTATGGGACGACGAGCAGTACTTC.